The next 20 T cell receptor beta chains were all read from a single sample in a study of T cell responses to AZD1222 COVID-19 vaccine. Sequenced by immunoSEQ multiplex PCR; TCRdb stores in-frame clones only, minus some. The profile shows roughly 180,000 clones, approximately 94% of them singletons. Here the sequenced sample was peripheral blood, taken 28 days after the second AZD1222 dose. The receptors originated from an adult who received the AZD1222 COVID-19 vaccine.

This sequence joins TRBV30 and TRBJ1-3, with no clear D. The CDR3 length is 12 residues. Germline V gene data show CDR1 as GTSNPN and CDR2 as SVGIG (reference sequence). V lost 0 bases and J lost 3, with 3 bases in between. The CDR3 region is CAWSVRGNTIYF. CDR3 coding DNA: TGTGCCTGGAGTGTCCGTGGAAACACCATATATTTT.

The chain joins TRBV5-4 to TRBJ1-1, with 7 bases aligning to TRBD1. The length of the CDR3 is 13 residues. Germline V gene data show CDR1 as SGHNT and CDR2 as YYREEE (reference sequence). V lost 4 bases to trimming and J lost 3 bases; unmatched junction nucleotides: 3. Here the CDR3 reads CASSRDRHTEAFF. The CDR3 region has the DNA TGTGCCAGCAGCCGGGACAGACACACTGAAGCTTTCTTT.

The chain has TRBV4-3 and TRBJ1-2; 10 bases are a match to TRBD1. J gave up 5 bases and V 1 base, and 1 base lay outside the gene matches. Germline lookup yields CDR1 LGHNA and CDR2 YSLEER. The CDR3 spans 14 residues. The CDR3 DNA reads TGCGCCAGCAGCCAAGGGACAGGGGGGTATGGCTACACCTTC. Its translation is CASSQGTGGYGYTF.

The CDR3 sequence is CASSQLGVLGYTF. For the CDR3, the DNA is TGTGCCAGCAGCCAATTGGGAGTCCTTGGCTACACCTTC. The chain joins TRBV4-2 to TRBJ1-2; D remains ambiguous. The germline V and J ends were trimmed by 2 bases and 7 bases, with 11 bases remaining between them. CDR3 length equals 13 residues. Germline V gene lookup returns CDR1 LGHNA and CDR2 YNFKEQ.

The V call is TRBV19, the J call TRBJ1-1; 10 nucleotides align to TRBD1. The germline V gene encodes CDR1 LNHDA and CDR2 SQIVND (reference sequence). The CDR3 totals 15 residues. After removal of 2 bases from V and 5 bases from J, the junction contained 5 bases not matched to a gene. The CDR3, as DNA: TGTGCCAGTAGTATAAGAGGGACAGGGGTGACTGAAGCTTTCTTT. Protein sequence: CASSIRGTGVTEAFF. Using reference TRBV19 and TRBJ1-1 for the parts outside the CDR3, the full variable domain is DGGITQSPKYLFRKEGQNVTLSCEQNLNHDAMYWYRQDPGQGLRLIYYSQIVNDFQKGDIAEGYSVSREKKESFPLTVTSAQKNPTAFYLCASSIRGTGVTEAFFGQGTRLTVV.

The CDR3 protein is CSAGDRGPGETQYF. The CDR3 nucleotides are TGCAGCGCCGGGGACAGGGGGCCGGGAGAGACCCAGTACTTC. The chain carries TRBV29-1 and TRBJ2-5; TRBD1 aligns across 12 bases. CDR3 length equals 14 residues. Per the germline V gene, CDR1 is SQVTM and CDR2 is ANQGSEA. V gave up 7 bases and J gave up 4 bases; unmatched junction bases: 7.

J is TRBJ2-3 and V is TRBV6-2 or TRBV6-3; 8 bases fit TRBD2. CDR1 and CDR2 (germline): MNHEY, SVGEGT. V was pared by 4 bases and J by 8 bases, with 8 bases of the junction left unmatched. The CDR3 consists of 14 residues. CDR3 loop: CASSLLRTSPTQYF. Written as DNA, the CDR3 is TGTGCCAGCAGTTTACTCCGGACTAGCCCTACGCAGTATTTT.

The rearrangement uses TRBV11-3 and TRBJ1-1; 9 bases agree with TRBD1. This CDR3 spans 14 amino acids. Germline values: CDR1 SGHNT, CDR2 YENEEA. J was trimmed by 6 bases and V by 5 bases; bases with no gene match: 7. The chain's CDR3 is CASSPTGGTAEAFF. The CDR3 DNA reads TGTGCCAGCAGCCCGACAGGGGGTACCGCTGAAGCTTTCTTT.

The chain is built from TRBV4-3 and TRBJ2-6; D uncertain. The CDR3 is 16 amino acids. Germline CDR1 and CDR2: LGHNA and YSLEER. V lost 4 bases and J 4 bases, leaving 14 bases between the germline ends. In nucleotides, the CDR3 is TGCGCCAGCAGCCCGAGCAAGGGCCTAGGGGCCAACGTCCTGACTTTC. Its translation: CASSPSKGLGANVLTF.

This chain connects TRBV4-1 to TRBJ2-7; D tentatively reads TRBD1 or TRBD2 (5 bases each). Germline V gene data show CDR1 as MGHRA and CDR2 as YSYEKL. V lost 1 base and J 0 bases, leaving 16 bases between the germline ends. The CDR3 runs to 17 residues. The CDR3 here is CASSQVYRDRDSYEQYF. The CDR3 coding sequence is TGCGCCAGCAGCCAAGTATACCGGGACCGAGACTCCTACGAGCAGTACTTC.

The chain employs TRBV12-5 and TRBJ2-7; D not certain. The CDR3 spans 15 residues. Germline CDR1 and CDR2: LGHNT and FRNRAP. Trimming took off 2 bases at V and 4 bases at J, with 15 bases between the two ends. The CDR3 spells CASGLSYRRYYEQYF. The CDR3, as DNA: TGTGCTAGTGGTTTGTCCTACCGAAGATATTACGAGCAGTACTTC.

This clone was seen only once. This chain connects TRBV4-3 to TRBJ2-2, with 10 bases fitting TRBD2. The CDR3 contains 16 residues. V lost 4 bases to trimming and J lost 3 bases; unmatched junction nucleotides: 5. Germline V gene sequence: CDR1 LGHNA, CDR2 YSLEER. The CDR3 sequence: CASSRDLAGDTGELFF. The CDR3 DNA sequence: TGCGCCAGCAGCCGGGATCTAGCGGGGGACACCGGGGAGCTGTTTTTT.

The V and J genes are TRBV6-1 and TRBJ1-1; D unclear. V dropped 2 bases and J dropped 6 bases, with 7 bases sitting between them. The CDR3 length is 12 residues. Germline values: CDR1 MNHNS, CDR2 SASEGT. CDR3 residues: CASSESWAEAFF. CDR3 DNA sequence: TGTGCCAGCAGTGAATCCTGGGCTGAAGCTTTCTTT.

This clone appeared a few times. This sequence joins TRBV15 and TRBJ1-6; no firm D call. Germline-derived CDR1 and CDR2 are LNHNV and YYDKDF (reference sequence). The ends were cut back, 3 bases at V and 10 bases at J, with 10 bases in the middle. The CDR3 runs 13 residues. This CDR3 is CATSSGDLSPLHF. CDR3 bases: TGTGCCACCAGCAGTGGTGACCTGTCACCCCTCCACTTT.

The chain has TRBV10-2 and TRBJ1-1; possibly TRBD1 for D (6 bases). The V end lost 2 bases, the J end lost 0 bases, and 13 bases lay between the germline ends. The CDR3 totals 16 residues. The germline V gene has CDR1 WSHSY and CDR2 SAAADI. The DNA for the CDR3 is TGCGCCAGCAGTGAGCTGGGGGCCCCCATGAACACTGAAGCTTTCTTT. Its protein product is CASSELGAPMNTEAFF.

The chain joins TRBV19 to TRBJ1-2, with 7 positions matching TRBD1. This CDR3 is built from 13 residues. The J segment lost 7 bases and the V segment lost 3 bases, leaving 5 bases of the junction unmatched. Germline CDR1 reads LNHDA; CDR2 reads SQIVND (reference sequence). The CDR3 region is CASSMGQYPGYTF. The DNA for the CDR3 is TGTGCCAGTAGTATGGGACAGTATCCTGGCTACACCTTC.

The chain uses TRBV28 and TRBJ2-7; no definite D call. Between the trimmed V and J ends, which lost 4 bases and 3 bases, there was a span of 19 bases. Germline lookup yields CDR1 MDHEN and CDR2 SYDVKM. This CDR3 has 16 residues. The CDR3 is CASSSPSDPTVYEQYF. DNA for the CDR3: TGTGCCAGCAGTTCCCCGTCCGACCCTACGGTCTACGAGCAGTACTTC.

The rearrangement uses TRBV5-5 and TRBJ1-6, with a tentative D call TRBD1 (5 bases). The germline gives CDR1 SGHKS, CDR2 YYEKEE (reference sequence). This CDR3 has 18 amino acids. The ends were cut back, 4 bases at V and 3 bases at J, with 20 bases in the middle. CDR3 nucleotide sequence: TGTGCCAGCAGCCTCATTGGGGGAAGGAGTCTCTATAATTCACCCCTCCACTTT. This codes for CASSLIGGRSLYNSPLHF.

The CDR3 DNA sequence: TGTGCCAGCAGTCCGGGACAGGTATCCAATCAGCCCCAGCATTTT. Protein product: CASSPGQVSNQPQHF. This chain uses TRBV2 with TRBJ1-5, with 8 positions matching TRBD1. In germline, CDR1 is SNHLY, CDR2 FYNNEI. This CDR3 has 15 amino acids. V dropped 5 bases and J dropped 3; count of bases not matched to a gene: 6.

The chain uses TRBV5-4 and TRBJ1-2; D possibly corresponds to TRBD1 (5 bases). V was clipped by 0 bases and J by 4 bases, with 7 bases between them. There are 13 residues in the CDR3. Germline CDR1 is SGHNT and CDR2 is YYREEE (reference sequence). The CDR3 loop reads CASSLAGGYGYTF. The CDR3 DNA reads TGTGCCAGCAGCTTGGCCGGGGGCTATGGCTACACCTTC.